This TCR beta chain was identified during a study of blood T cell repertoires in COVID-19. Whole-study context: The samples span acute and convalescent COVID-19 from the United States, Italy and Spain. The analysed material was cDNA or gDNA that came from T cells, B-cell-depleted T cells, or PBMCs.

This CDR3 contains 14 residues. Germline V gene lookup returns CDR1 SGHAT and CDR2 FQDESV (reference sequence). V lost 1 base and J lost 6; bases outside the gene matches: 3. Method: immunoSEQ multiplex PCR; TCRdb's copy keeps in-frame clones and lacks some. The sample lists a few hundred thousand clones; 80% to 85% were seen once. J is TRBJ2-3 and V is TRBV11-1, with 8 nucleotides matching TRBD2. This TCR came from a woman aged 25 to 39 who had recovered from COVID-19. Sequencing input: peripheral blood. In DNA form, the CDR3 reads TGTGCCAGCAGCTTAGACGGGAGGGCCGATACGCAGTATTTT. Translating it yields CASSLDGRADTQYF.